This TCR beta chain was recorded in a study of cytomegalovirus exposure and HLA in healthy donors. Study background: Early released data comprised around 79 million unique TCRs from HLA-typed donors.

60 Vbeta and 13 Jbeta primers were used in PCR. Method: immunoSEQ multiplex PCR; TCRdb's copy keeps in-frame clones and lacks some. The data show 130,000 to 150,000 clones, with roughly 80% seen just once and under 2% held by the top ten. As for this clone: A read error may account for a junction end that differs from germline.

CDR3 size: 15 residues. CDR1 is MRHNA and CDR2 is SNTAGT in the germline V gene. What was sequenced was PBMCs. The source is a woman in her thirties or forties in good health and CMV-seronegative. The chain carries TRBV6-4 and TRBJ1-1, with 7 bases fitting TRBD1. The CDR3 protein is CVSSEDTGVNTEAFF. In DNA form, the CDR3 reads TGTGTCAGCAGCGAAGATACAGGGGTGAACACTGAAGCTTTCTTT.